Listed here are 25 T cell receptor beta chains from one sample, sequenced in a study of cytomegalovirus exposure and HLA in healthy donors. The primer mix had 60 Vbeta and 13 Jbeta primers. This table comes from immunoSEQ multiplex PCR, and its TCRdb copy is limited to in-frame clones, with some not included. The sample lists approximately 160,000 clones, about 75% seen once, with around 1.5% in the top ten. The sample taken for sequencing was PBMCs. Every receptor here comes from a young man in good health and CMV-seronegative.

Details on this clone: Mismatch with germline at one junction end may stem from a read error. The V gene is TRBV7-9, the J gene TRBJ2-5, with a possible D match to TRBD2 (5 bases). CDR3 length: 14 amino acids. Germline V gene sequence: CDR1 SEHNR, CDR2 FQNEAQ (reference sequence). The CDR3 sequence is CSSSLVSVGVTQYF. DNA of the CDR3: TGTTCCAGCAGCTTAGTTTCGGTCGGGGTGACCCAGTACTTC.

The V and J genes are TRBV10-1 and TRBJ1-5; D ambiguous. Germline V CDR1 and CDR2: WNHNN, SYGVQD (reference sequence). V lost 10 bases, J lost 7 bases, and 17 bases lay in between. This CDR3 contains 13 residues. The CDR3 reads CAIAGVPRQPQHF. CDR3 DNA sequence: TGCGCCATCGCCGGAGTTCCACGGCAGCCCCAGCATTTT.

This clone was detected only once. CDR3: CASSPTGDEQFF. The CDR3 DNA reads TGTGCCAGCAGCCCGACGGGTGATGAGCAGTTCTTC. V is TRBV7-9 and J is TRBJ2-1; D remains ambiguous. The CDR3 consists of 12 residues. Germline V lookup: CDR1 SEHNR, CDR2 FQNEAQ (reference sequence). V gave up 5 bases and J gave up 8 bases, with 10 bases separating them.

As for this clone: Other nucleotide sequences in the sample specify the same CDR3. In nucleotides, the CDR3 is TGTGCCAGCAGTGACTCCACTAGCGGTAGCACAGATACGCAGTATTTT. Protein product: CASSDSTSGSTDTQYF. The chain has TRBV6-4 and TRBJ2-3; 8 nucleotides match TRBD2. V lost 0 bases, J lost 0 bases, and 2 bases stayed unmatched. This CDR3 contains 16 residues. Germline values: CDR1 MRHNA, CDR2 SNTAGT.

The V and J genes are TRBV6-5 and TRBJ2-7; 9 bases match TRBD2. Per the germline V gene, CDR1 is MNHEY and CDR2 is SVGAGI. The CDR3 extends over 15 amino acids. Trimming removed 2 bases from V and 6 bases from J; junction bases left unmatched: 8. Here the CDR3 reads CASSYGIAGAPEQYF. CDR3 coding DNA: TGTGCCAGCAGTTACGGGATAGCGGGAGCTCCCGAGCAGTACTTC.

The chain links TRBV6-5 to TRBJ2-2, with 7 bases lining up with TRBD1. Losses at the gene ends were 6 bases for V and 6 bases for J; bases not matched to a gene: 4. The CDR3 is 13 residues long. Germline V gene sequence: CDR1 MNHEY, CDR2 SVGAGI. CDR3 DNA sequence: TGTGCCAGCAGGTTTACAGGGGCCGGGGAGCTGTTTTTT. As protein: CASRFTGAGELFF.

The gene calls are TRBV5-1 and TRBJ2-3, with TRBD2 matching 9 bases. Looked up from germline, CDR1 is SGHRS and CDR2 is YFSETQ. Trimming at V came to 0 bases and at J to 6 bases, leaving 8 bases not matched to a gene. The CDR3 length is 16 residues. The CDR3 bases are TGCGCCAGCAGCTTGGGGGCGGGAGGGCCAGGTGATACGCAGTATTTT. It is translated as CASSLGAGGPGDTQYF.

The rearrangement links TRBV2 to TRBJ2-5; 7 bases are a match to TRBD1. V lost 3 bases, J lost 5 bases, and 18 bases stayed unmatched. Germline-derived CDR1 and CDR2 are SNHLY and FYNNEI. The CDR3 consists of 18 residues. CDR3 in DNA: TGTGCCAGCAGTGAGGTATTCGGGGAAGGGACAGAGGGCGAGACCCAGTACTTC. This sequence encodes CASSEVFGEGTEGETQYF.

The V call is TRBV6-7, the J call TRBJ2-7; D not resolved. TRBV6-7 is an ORF for which the function is uncertain. The CDR3 sequence is 14 residues long. The V end was cut by 4 bases, the J end by 0 bases, with 10 bases between. CDR3 region: CASSSRYSSYEQYF. As DNA, the CDR3 is TGTGCCAGCAGTTCCCGCTATTCCTCCTACGAGCAGTACTTC.

V usage is TRBV9 and J usage is TRBJ2-1, with TRBD2 matching over 7 bases. V trimming: 0 bases; J trimming: 6 bases; junction bases outside the gene matches: 3. The CDR3 spans 14 residues. Germline loops: CDR1 SGDLS, CDR2 YYNGEE. The CDR3 nucleotides are TGTGCCAGCAGCGTAGGACTAGCCATCAATGAGCAGTTCTTC. Translation gives CASSVGLAINEQFF. The entire variable domain, with the rest obtained from reference TRBV9 and TRBJ2-1, is as follows: DSGVTQTPKHLITATGQRVTLRCSPRSGDLSVYWYQQSLDQGLQFLIQYYNGEERAKGNILERFSAQQFPDLHSELNLSSLELGDSALYFCASSVGLAINEQFFGPGTRLTVL.

The chain has TRBV4-1 and TRBJ2-2; 8 bases align to TRBD2. With V trimmed by 4 bases and J by 0 bases, 10 bases remained unmatched. The CDR3 runs to 18 residues. Germline V lookup: CDR1 MGHRA, CDR2 YSYEKL. The CDR3, as DNA: TGCGCCAGCAGCCGCCAACTCAATAGCGGGACGAACACCGGGGAGCTGTTTTTT. This codes for CASSRQLNSGTNTGELFF.

The rearrangement links TRBV18 to TRBJ2-5; D is ambiguous. This CDR3 is built from 12 residues. Germline CDR1 KGHSH, CDR2 LQKENI. V lost 2 bases, J lost 4 bases, and 5 bases lay in between. This CDR3 reads CASSPGRETQYF. CDR3 in DNA: TGTGCCAGCTCACCAGGGCGAGAGACCCAGTACTTC.

V usage is TRBV11-2 and J usage is TRBJ2-7, with D perhaps matching TRBD2 (6 bases). V lost 5 bases and J 1 base, leaving 15 bases between the germline ends. This CDR3 region has 15 residues. From germline, CDR1 is SGHAT and CDR2 FQNNGV. Written as DNA, the CDR3 is TGTGCCAGCAGCCCCACGGGACTGAAGTCCTACGAGCAGTACTTC. It translates to CASSPTGLKSYEQYF. Looking up the rest from reference TRBV11-2 and TRBJ2-7 gives the full variable domain: EAGVAQSPRYKIIEKRQSVAFWCNPISGHATLYWYQQILGQGPKLLIQFQNNGVVDDSQLPKDRFSAERLKGVDSTLKIQPAKLEDSAVYLCASSPTGLKSYEQYFGPGTRLTVT.

The J gene is TRBJ2-3, the V gene TRBV19, with TRBD2 identical over 8 bases. V shed 7 bases and J 1 base; nucleotides not matched to a gene: 4. The CDR3 loop spans 14 amino acids. Germline loops: CDR1 LNHDA, CDR2 SQIVND (reference sequence). CDR3 coding DNA: TGTGCCAGTACCAAACTAGCGGGCACAGATACGCAGTATTTT. Its protein product is CASTKLAGTDTQYF.

The V and J genes are TRBV28 and TRBJ2-3; 9 bases are shared with TRBD2. CDR1 and CDR2 (germline): MDHEN, SYDVKM. V lost 8 bases, J lost 2 bases, and 14 bases stayed unmatched. The CDR3 has 17 residues. The CDR3 loop is CASGLEWLAGLTDTQYF. CDR3 DNA sequence: TGTGCCAGCGGCTTGGAGTGGCTAGCGGGACTCACAGATACGCAGTATTTT.

This clone has a handful of counts. The chain recombines TRBV29-1 with TRBJ2-1, with 10 positions matching TRBD2. Germline V gives CDR1 SQVTM, CDR2 ANQGSEA. The V segment lost 7 bases and the J segment 3 bases; nucleotides outside the gene matches: 6. CDR3 size: 14 residues. The CDR3 region is CSGGTSAVYNEQFF. CDR3 DNA sequence: TGCAGCGGGGGGACTAGCGCAGTCTACAATGAGCAGTTCTTC.

The chain employs TRBV6-1 and TRBJ2-3; 7 bases map to TRBD2. Germline lookup yields CDR1 MNHNS and CDR2 SASEGT. Trimming took 5 bases from V and 7 from J; bases not matched to a gene: 6. CDR3 length: 13 amino acids. CDR3 nucleotides: TGTGCCAGCAGTACCGCGGGAGTCTATACGCAGTATTTT. This encodes CASSTAGVYTQYF.

The chain has TRBV6-6 and TRBJ2-2; a weak D match, TRBD2 (7 bases). This CDR3 region has 14 residues. Trimming cost V 0 bases and J 6 bases, with 8 bases left between them. Germline V gene data show CDR1 as MNHNY and CDR2 as SVGAGI (reference sequence). The CDR3 spells CASSYSGGPGELFF. As DNA, the CDR3 is TGTGCCAGCAGTTACTCGGGGGGGCCCGGGGAGCTGTTTTTT.

CDR3 sequence reads: CASSPPGSSAPVEQYF. DNA of the CDR3: TGTGCCAGCTCACCACCGGGTTCTAGCGCCCCCGTGGAGCAGTACTTC. This chain uses TRBV18 with TRBJ2-7; TRBD2 might be the D (6 bases). V was shortened by 0 bases and J by 7 bases, with 19 bases between the two germline ends. From germline, CDR1 is KGHSH and CDR2 LQKENI. The CDR3 covers 16 residues. The full variable domain, completed using reference TRBV18 and TRBJ2-7, is NAGVMQNPRHLVRRRGQEARLRCSPMKGHSHVYWYRQLPEEGLKFMVYLQKENIIDESGMPKERFSAEFPKEGPSILRIQQVVRGDSAAYFCASSPPGSSAPVEQYFGPGTRLTVT.

The gene calls are TRBV5-6 and TRBJ1-5, with D unresolved. Germline loops: CDR1 SGHDT, CDR2 YYEEEE. This CDR3 region has 12 residues. Trimming pared 3 bases from V and 7 bases from J, leaving 8 bases between. CDR3 bases: TGTGCCAGCAGCTCGAGGCAGCAGCCCCAGCATTTT. Translation gives CASSSRQQPQHF.

V gene TRBV19 combines with J gene TRBJ2-2; maybe TRBD2 (7 bases). The CDR3 loop spans 13 amino acids. V was trimmed by 5 bases and J by 6 bases, leaving 10 bases between them. Looked up from germline, CDR1 is LNHDA and CDR2 is SQIVND (reference sequence). In nucleotides, the CDR3 is TGTGCCAGTAGTTGGGGGGGCCCCGGGGAGCTGTTTTTT. Translation: CASSWGGPGELFF.

This clone was seen a few times. The genes are TRBV7-2 and TRBJ1-2, with a tentative D call TRBD1 (5 bases). The ends were cut back, 4 bases at V and 3 bases at J, with 18 bases in the middle. Germline V gives CDR1 SGHTA, CDR2 FQGNSA. This CDR3 is 16 amino acids long. The CDR3 DNA is TGTGCCAGCAGCTCACCCACCCGGTGGGGGGACTATGGCTACACCTTC. Amino acids: CASSSPTRWGDYGYTF.

The V and J genes are TRBV6-1 and TRBJ2-7; possibly TRBD2 for D (5 bases). Trimming pared 7 bases from V and 5 bases from J, leaving 15 bases between. This CDR3 comprises 13 residues. Germline assignment: CDR1 MNHNS and CDR2 SASEGT. CDR3 nucleotide sequence: TGTGCCAGCACCCGCCCTAGCTCGGACGAGCAGTACTTC. Protein product: CASTRPSSDEQYF.

This clone was observed a handful of times. This rearrangement joins TRBV6-5 to TRBJ1-1, with D possibly TRBD1 on 5 matching bases. Germline V lookup: CDR1 MNHEY, CDR2 SVGAGI. V lost 6 bases and J 1 base, leaving 12 bases between the germline ends. The CDR3 consists of 14 residues. Written as DNA, the CDR3 is TGTGCCAGCAGGGAACAGGCGCGGAACACTGAAGCTTTCTTT. This gives the protein CASREQARNTEAFF.

The chain recombines TRBV6-5 with TRBJ2-7; 7 nucleotides align to TRBD2. Germline CDR1 reads MNHEY; CDR2 reads SVGAGI. The J segment lost 0 bases and the V segment lost 0 bases, leaving 5 bases of the junction unmatched. CDR3 length: 16 residues. This CDR3 is CASSYSSGESSYEQYF. Written as DNA, the CDR3 is TGTGCCAGCAGTTACTCGAGCGGGGAGAGCTCCTACGAGCAGTACTTC.